A selection of T cell receptor beta chains follows, all from one sample in a study of CD8 T cells in ankylosing spondylitis. TCRdb redid the calling of the 5' RACE reads with MiXCR, one entry per CDR3 protein. The repertoire holds about 450,000 distinct CDR3 sequences, roughly 25% seen once, with about 0.9% in the top ten. Sequencing input: blood, either unsorted or a sorted T cell fraction (not recorded which). The receptors were sampled from a male donor with ankylosing spondylitis. The CDR3 runs from the conserved cysteine through the conserved F or W. D genes are given only for firm matches. Expanded clones get a size class; other rows say once, few or many, or leave the size out.

>.|TRBV29-1|TRBJ1-1|few
CSVLPWGTEAFF
TGCAGCGTCCTCCCGTGGGGAACTGAAGCTTTCTTT
>TRBD2|TRBV10-3|TRBJ2-3|few
CAIRELAGDTQYF
TGTGCCATCCGTGAACTAGCGGGGGATACGCAGTATTTT
>.|TRBV2|TRBJ2-4|few
CASSPDVGNIQYF
TGTGCCAGCAGCCCCGACGTAGGAAACATTCAGTACTTC
>.|TRBV5-1|TRBJ1-6|.
CASSLRQQDSPLHF
TGCGCCAGCAGCTTAAGACAGCAAGATTCACCCCTCCACTTT
>TRBD2|TRBV5-1|TRBJ2-3|.
CASSLIGLASDTQYF
TGCGCCAGCAGCTTAATCGGACTAGCATCAGATACGCAGTATTTT
>.|TRBV5-1|TRBJ1-2|.
CASSWDGNNYGYTF
TGCGCCAGCAGCTGGGACGGGAATAACTATGGCTACACCTTC
>TRBD1|TRBV7-9|TRBJ1-6|.
CATIPPGTVFNSPLHF
TGTGCCACCATACCCCCCGGGACAGTTTTCAATTCACCCCTCCACTTT
>.|TRBV4-2|TRBJ2-3|few
CASSQDWRNTDTQYF
TGTGCCAGCAGCCAAGATTGGCGGAACACAGATACGCAGTATTTT
>.|TRBV7-7|TRBJ2-2|few
CASSPGTAHGELFF
TGTGCCAGCAGCCCCGGGACGGCGCACGGGGAGCTGTTTTTT
>.|TRBV4-1|TRBJ1-4|many
CASSQVHRGEKLFF
TGCGCCAGCAGCCAAGTCCACCGGGGTGAAAAACTGTTTTTT
>.|TRBV15|TRBJ2-1|.
CATSRQRGIEAYNEQFF
TGTGCCACCAGCAGACAGAGGGGGATAGAGGCCTACAATGAGCAGTTCTTC
>.|TRBV6-6|TRBJ2-2|.
CTSTTTPGGELFF
TGTACCAGCACCACAACCCCTGGGGGGGAGCTGTTTTTT
>TRBD1|TRBV5-1|TRBJ2-1|few
CASSLGPQGAGEQFF
TGCGCCAGCAGCTTGGGGCCACAGGGGGCTGGGGAGCAGTTCTTC
>TRBD2|TRBV5-1|TRBJ2-7|.
CASSLVRTSGSSSSYEQYF
TGCGCCAGCAGCTTGGTCCGGACTAGCGGGAGTTCGAGCTCCTACGAGCAGTACTTC
>.|TRBV20-1|TRBJ2-3|many
CSARARGSTSTDTQYF
TGCAGTGCTAGGGCCAGGGGTTCGACTAGCACAGATACGCAGTATTTT
>.|TRBV6-1|TRBJ1-2|few
CASSEARGHGYTF
TGTGCCAGCAGTGAAGCGAGGGGCCATGGCTACACCTTC
>TRBD1|TRBV30|TRBJ1-1|.
CAWSVPGTGTLNTEAFF
TGTGCCTGGAGTGTACCTGGGACAGGCACCTTGAACACTGAAGCTTTCTTT
>.|TRBV5-1|TRBJ2-7|few
CASSLLASLEQYF
TGCGCCAGCAGCCTTCTAGCTTCTCTCGAGCAGTACTTC
>TRBD1|TRBV5-1|TRBJ1-2|.
CASSLGGQGIYGYTF
TGCGCCAGCAGCTTGGGAGGACAGGGGATCTATGGCTACACCTTC
>TRBD1|TRBV19|TRBJ1-5|.
CASSIRQGSNQPQHF
TGTGCCAGTAGTATCCGACAGGGTAGCAATCAGCCCCAGCATTTT
>TRBD2|TRBV7-9|TRBJ2-1|.
CASSVMTSGSGNEQFF
TGTGCCAGCAGCGTGATGACTAGCGGGAGCGGAAATGAGCAGTTCTTC
>TRBD2|TRBV20-1|TRBJ2-3|.
CSAEGAGETPDTQYF
TGCAGTGCCGAGGGCGCGGGGGAAACCCCAGATACGCAGTATTTT